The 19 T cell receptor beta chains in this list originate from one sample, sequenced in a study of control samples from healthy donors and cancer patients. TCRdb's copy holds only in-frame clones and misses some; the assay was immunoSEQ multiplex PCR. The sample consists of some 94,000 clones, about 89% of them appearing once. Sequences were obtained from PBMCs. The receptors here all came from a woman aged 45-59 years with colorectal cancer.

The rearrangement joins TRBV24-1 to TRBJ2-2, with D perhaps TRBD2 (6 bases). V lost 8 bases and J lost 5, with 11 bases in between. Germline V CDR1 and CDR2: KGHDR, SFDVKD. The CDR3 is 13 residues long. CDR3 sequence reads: CATKAGGTGELFF. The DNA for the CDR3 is TGTGCCACCAAGGCCGGGGGTACCGGGGAGCTGTTTTTT.

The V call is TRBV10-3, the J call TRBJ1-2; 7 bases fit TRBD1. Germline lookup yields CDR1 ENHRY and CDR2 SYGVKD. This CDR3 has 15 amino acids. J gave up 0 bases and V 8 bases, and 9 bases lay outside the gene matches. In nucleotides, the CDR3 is TGTGCCATCTCGGCCCAGGACAGGCCTAACTATGGCTACACCTTC. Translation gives CAISAQDRPNYGYTF.

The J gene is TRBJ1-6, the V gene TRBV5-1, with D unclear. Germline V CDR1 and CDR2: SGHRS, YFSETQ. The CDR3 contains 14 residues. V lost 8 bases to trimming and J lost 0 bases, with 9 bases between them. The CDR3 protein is CARPRSSYNSPLHF. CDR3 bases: TGCGCCAGGCCCAGGAGCTCCTATAATTCACCCCTCCACTTT.

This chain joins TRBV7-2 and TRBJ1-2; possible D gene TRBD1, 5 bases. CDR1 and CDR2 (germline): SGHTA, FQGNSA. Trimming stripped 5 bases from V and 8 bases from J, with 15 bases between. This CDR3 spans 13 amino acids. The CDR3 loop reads CASSPGFRGGYTF. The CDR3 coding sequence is TGTGCCAGCAGCCCAGGGTTTCGAGGCGGCTACACCTTC.

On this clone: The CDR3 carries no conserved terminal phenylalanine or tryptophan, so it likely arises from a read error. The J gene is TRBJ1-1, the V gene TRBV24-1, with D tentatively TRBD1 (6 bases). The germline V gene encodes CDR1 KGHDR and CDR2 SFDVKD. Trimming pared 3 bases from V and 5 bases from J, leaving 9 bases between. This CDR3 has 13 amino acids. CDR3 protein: CATSDHTGTEAFL. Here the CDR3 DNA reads TGTGCCACCAGTGATCATACAGGGACTGAAGCTTTCCTT.

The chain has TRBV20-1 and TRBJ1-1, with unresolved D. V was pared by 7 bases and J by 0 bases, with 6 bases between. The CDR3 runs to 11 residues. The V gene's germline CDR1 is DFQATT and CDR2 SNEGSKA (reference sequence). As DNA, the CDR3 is TGCAGTGTTGGGATGAACACTGAAGCTTTCTTT. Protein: CSVGMNTEAFF.

The CDR3 bases are TGTGCCAGCAGTCTTCATCCGAGCACCATATATTTT. Encoded protein: CASSLHPSTIYF. This chain links TRBV2 with TRBJ1-3, with no clear D. The length of the CDR3 is 12 residues. Germline CDR1 is SNHLY and CDR2 is FYNNEI. The germline V and J ends were trimmed by 5 bases and 9 bases, with 11 bases remaining between them. Full variable domain (missing parts from reference TRBV2 and TRBJ1-3): EPEVTQTPSHQVTQMGQEVILRCVPISNHLYFYWYRQILGQKVEFLVSFYNNEISEKSEIFDDQFSVERPDGSNFTLKIRSTKLEDSAMYFCASSLHPSTIYFGEGSWLTVV.

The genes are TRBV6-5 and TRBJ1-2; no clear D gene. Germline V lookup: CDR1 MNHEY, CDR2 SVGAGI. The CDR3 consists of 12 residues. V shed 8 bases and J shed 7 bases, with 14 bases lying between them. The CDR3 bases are TGTGCCAGCCTCAAAGGGTGGGCTGGCTACACCTTC. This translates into CASLKGWAGYTF.

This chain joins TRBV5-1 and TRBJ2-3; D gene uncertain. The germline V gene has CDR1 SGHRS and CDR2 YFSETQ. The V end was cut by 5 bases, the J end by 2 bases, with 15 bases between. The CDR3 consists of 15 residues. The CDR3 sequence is CASRPRASPTDTQYF. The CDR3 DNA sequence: TGCGCCAGCAGACCTAGAGCGAGTCCCACAGATACGCAGTATTTT.

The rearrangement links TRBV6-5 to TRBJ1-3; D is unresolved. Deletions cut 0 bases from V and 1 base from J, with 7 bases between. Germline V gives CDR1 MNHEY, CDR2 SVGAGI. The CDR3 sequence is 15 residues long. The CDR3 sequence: CASSYSTGSGNTIYF. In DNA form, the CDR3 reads TGTGCCAGCAGTTACTCGACGGGATCTGGAAACACCATATATTTT.

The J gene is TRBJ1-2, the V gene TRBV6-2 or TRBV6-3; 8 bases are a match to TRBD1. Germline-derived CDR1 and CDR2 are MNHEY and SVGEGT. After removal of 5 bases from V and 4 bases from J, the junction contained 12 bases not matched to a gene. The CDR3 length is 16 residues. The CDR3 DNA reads TGTGCCAGCAGTCTCCTCGGACAGGGAGGAAGCTATGGCTACACCTTC. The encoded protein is CASSLLGQGGSYGYTF.

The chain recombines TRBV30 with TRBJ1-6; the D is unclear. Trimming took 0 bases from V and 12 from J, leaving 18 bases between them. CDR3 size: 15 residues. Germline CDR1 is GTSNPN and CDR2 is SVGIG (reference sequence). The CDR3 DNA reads TGTGCCTGGAGTGTCGCACGGACCGTACAGAGACCCCTCCACTTT. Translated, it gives CAWSVARTVQRPLHF.

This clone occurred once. The CDR3 DNA reads as TGCGCCAGCAGCTTTCGGCGGGACGAATGGTCCGAGCAGTTCTTC. It codes for CASSFRRDEWSEQFF. V is TRBV5-1 and J is TRBJ2-1; D may be TRBD2 (6 bases). Per germline, CDR1 SGHRS and CDR2 YFSETQ. The V and J ends lost 2 bases and 10 bases respectively, with 19 bases between them. The CDR3 is 15 residues long.

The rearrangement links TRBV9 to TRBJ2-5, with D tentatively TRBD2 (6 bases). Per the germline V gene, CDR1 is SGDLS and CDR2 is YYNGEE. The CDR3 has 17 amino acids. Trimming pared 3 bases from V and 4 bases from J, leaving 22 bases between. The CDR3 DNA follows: TGTGCCAGCAGCGCGCCCCCGGGGAGGAGGTCAAGAGAGACCCAGTACTTC. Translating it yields CASSAPPGRRSRETQYF.

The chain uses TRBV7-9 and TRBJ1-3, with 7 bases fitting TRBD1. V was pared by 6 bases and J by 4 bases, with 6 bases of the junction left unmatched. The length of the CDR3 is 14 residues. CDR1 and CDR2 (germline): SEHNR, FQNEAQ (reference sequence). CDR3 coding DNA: TGTGCCAGCAGGACCAGGGGGATCGGAAACACCATATATTTT. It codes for CASRTRGIGNTIYF.

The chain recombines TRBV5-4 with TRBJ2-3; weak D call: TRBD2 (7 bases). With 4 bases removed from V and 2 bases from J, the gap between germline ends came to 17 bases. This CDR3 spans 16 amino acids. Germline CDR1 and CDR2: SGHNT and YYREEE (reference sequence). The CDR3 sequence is CASSRRRGADTDTQYF. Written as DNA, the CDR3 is TGTGCCAGCAGCCGCCGACGGGGGGCCGACACAGATACGCAGTATTTT.

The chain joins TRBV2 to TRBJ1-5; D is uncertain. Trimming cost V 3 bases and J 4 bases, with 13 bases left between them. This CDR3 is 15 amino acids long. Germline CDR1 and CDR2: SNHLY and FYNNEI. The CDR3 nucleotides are TGTGCCAGCAGTGAGTTGGGGTCGTGGAATCAGCCCCAGCATTTT. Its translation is CASSELGSWNQPQHF.

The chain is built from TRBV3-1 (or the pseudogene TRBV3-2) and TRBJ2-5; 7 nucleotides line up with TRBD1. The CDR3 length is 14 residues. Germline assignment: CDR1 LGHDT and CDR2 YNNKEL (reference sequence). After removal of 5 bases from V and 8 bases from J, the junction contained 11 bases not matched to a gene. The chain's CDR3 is CASSGETGRYTQYF. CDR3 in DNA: TGTGCCAGCAGCGGCGAGACAGGGCGTTATACCCAGTACTTC.

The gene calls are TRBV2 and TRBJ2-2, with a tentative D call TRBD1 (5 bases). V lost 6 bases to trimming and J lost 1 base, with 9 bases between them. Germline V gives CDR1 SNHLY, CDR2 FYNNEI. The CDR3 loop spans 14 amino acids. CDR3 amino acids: CASRGLLNTGELFF. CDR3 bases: TGTGCCAGCAGGGGGCTATTGAACACCGGGGAGCTGTTTTTT.